This T cell receptor beta chain is from a study of shared clonotypes between healthy human individuals. Deep-level assay runs were performed. Assay: immunoSEQ multiplex PCR; the TCRdb copy retains only in-frame clones and omits some. The repertoire consists of 2 million to 2.5 million clones, with around 92% occurring once and the leading ten covering 0.3% to 0.45%. With regard to this clone: Its antigen is unknown.

There are 13 residues in the CDR3. Per germline, CDR1 KGHSH and CDR2 LQKENI. The germline V and J ends were trimmed by 1 base and 6 bases, with 9 bases remaining between them. Findings of the study overall: Relative to memory subsets, naive subsets generally showed larger estimated richness.

This TCR came from a man aged 18-30 years in good health. Some clones in this sample may be carry-over from other donors' samples. V is TRBV18 and J is TRBJ1-2; D is uncertain. Sequencing input: naive CD4+ T cells from PBMCs. Subset described: CD45RA+ positively selected. CDR3 amino acids: CASSPQHFDGYTF. As DNA, the CDR3 is TGTGCCAGCTCACCACAACACTTTGATGGCTACACCTTC.